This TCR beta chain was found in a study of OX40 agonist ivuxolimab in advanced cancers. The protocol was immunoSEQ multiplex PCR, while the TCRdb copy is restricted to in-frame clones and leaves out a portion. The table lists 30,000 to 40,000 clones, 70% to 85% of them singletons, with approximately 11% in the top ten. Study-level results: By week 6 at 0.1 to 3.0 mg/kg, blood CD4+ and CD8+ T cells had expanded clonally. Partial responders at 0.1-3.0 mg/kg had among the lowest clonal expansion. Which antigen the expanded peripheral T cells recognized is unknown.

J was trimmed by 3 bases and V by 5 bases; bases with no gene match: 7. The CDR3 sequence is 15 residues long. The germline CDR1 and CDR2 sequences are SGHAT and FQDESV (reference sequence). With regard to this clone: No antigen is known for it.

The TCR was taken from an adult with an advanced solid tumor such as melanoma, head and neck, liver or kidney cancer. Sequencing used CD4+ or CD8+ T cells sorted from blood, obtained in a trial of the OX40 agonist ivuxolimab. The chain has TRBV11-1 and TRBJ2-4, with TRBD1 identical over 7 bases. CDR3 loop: CASSVGGEVKNIQYF. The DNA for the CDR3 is TGTGCCAGCAGCGTAGGGGGCGAAGTCAAAAACATTCAGTACTTC.